The 30 T cell receptor beta chains listed next were all sequenced from one sample in a study of cytomegalovirus exposure and HLA in healthy donors. Repertoires were generated with immunoSEQ multiplex PCR, while TCRdb's copy carries only in-frame clones and drops some. The data show about 60,000 clones, with about 92% seen just once and about 6% held by the top ten. The sample taken for sequencing was PBMCs. These receptors came from a woman younger than 30 in good health and CMV-seronegative.

The chain uses TRBV19 and TRBJ1-2, with 9 bases matching TRBD1. Germline V CDR1 and CDR2: LNHDA, SQIVND (reference sequence). The J segment lost 3 bases and the V segment lost 9 bases, leaving 14 bases of the junction unmatched. The CDR3 sequence is 16 residues long. The CDR3 nucleotides read TGTGCCAGCGTCAAAGGCGGGACAGGGTTGGACTATGGCTACACCTTC. Translated: CASVKGGTGLDYGYTF.

The chain carries TRBV9 and TRBJ1-4; the D is unclear. V was trimmed by 3 bases and J by 8 bases, leaving 32 bases between them. CDR1 SGDLS and CDR2 YYNGEE come from the germline V gene. This CDR3 is 20 amino acids long. In nucleotides, the CDR3 is TGTGCCAGCAGCGCCCCCTCCACCGAGGTAGAGAACGCCCAAAAGGAAAAACTGTTTTTT. Translation: CASSAPSTEVENAQKEKLFF.

The rearrangement uses TRBV5-4 and TRBJ1-4; no firm D call. V was shortened by 4 bases and J by 0 bases, with 7 bases between the two germline ends. Germline CDR1 and CDR2: SGHNT and YYREEE (reference sequence). This CDR3 has 14 residues. CDR3 loop: CASSLGTTNEKLFF. DNA of the CDR3: TGTGCCAGCAGCCTAGGTACAACTAATGAAAAACTGTTTTTT. The full variable domain, in which reference TRBV5-4 and TRBJ1-4 provide the parts outside the CDR3, is ETGVTQSPTHLIKTRGQQVTLRCSSQSGHNTVSWYQQALGQGPQFIFQYYREEENGRGNFPPRFSGLQFPNYSSELNVNALELDDSALYLCASSLGTTNEKLFFGSGTQLSVL.

The chain has TRBV10-3 and TRBJ1-1; 9 nucleotides line up with TRBD1. Per the germline V gene, CDR1 is ENHRY and CDR2 is SYGVKD. The CDR3 totals 15 residues. The junction had 3 bases not matched to a gene; V was cut back by 0 bases and J by 4 bases. For the CDR3, the DNA is TGTGCCATCAGTGAGTCACAGGGGGCGACCACTGAAGCTTTCTTT. This codes for CAISESQGATTEAFF.

CDR3: CASSAGESDEKLFF. CDR3 in DNA: TGTGCCAGCTCAGCAGGGGAGAGCGATGAAAAACTGTTTTTT. The chain uses TRBV18 and TRBJ1-4, with D perhaps matching TRBD1 (6 bases). Germline V gene lookup returns CDR1 KGHSH and CDR2 LQKENI. The V end lost 5 bases, the J end lost 6 bases, and 13 bases lay between the germline ends. The CDR3 runs to 14 residues.

V is TRBV9 and J is TRBJ2-2; the match to TRBD2 covers 7 bases. J lost 4 bases, V lost 0 bases, and 3 bases had no gene match. CDR3 size: 15 residues. Germline values: CDR1 SGDLS, CDR2 YYNGEE. Written as DNA, the CDR3 is TGTGCCAGCAGCGTAGAGGCGGGAGTCACCGGGGAGCTGTTTTTT. Translating gives CASSVEAGVTGELFF. The full variable domain, rest sourced from reference TRBV9 and TRBJ2-2, is DSGVTQTPKHLITATGQRVTLRCSPRSGDLSVYWYQQSLDQGLQFLIQYYNGEERAKGNILERFSAQQFPDLHSELNLSSLELGDSALYFCASSVEAGVTGELFFGEGSRLTVL.

The J gene is TRBJ1-1, the V gene TRBV5-4; no definite D call. V lost 5 bases and J lost 4, with 18 bases in between. Germline V gene data show CDR1 as SGHNT and CDR2 as YYREEE (reference sequence). This CDR3 region has 15 residues. This CDR3 is CASRSGTDSGTEAFF. CDR3 DNA: TGTGCCAGCAGGAGCGGTACAGATTCGGGCACTGAAGCTTTCTTT.

The J gene is TRBJ2-1, the V gene TRBV5-1; D remains unclear. The CDR3 has 16 residues. V dropped 0 bases and J dropped 0 bases, with 10 bases sitting between them. Germline V gene data show CDR1 as SGHRS and CDR2 as YFSETQ. This chain's CDR3 is CASSLDLRGSYNEQFF. The DNA for the CDR3 is TGCGCCAGCAGCTTGGACCTCAGAGGCTCCTACAATGAGCAGTTCTTC.

The CDR3 region is CASSLGGIGKAFF. DNA for the CDR3: TGTGCCAGCAGCTTAGGAGGGATAGGAAAGGCTTTCTTT. V and J are TRBV7-9 and TRBJ1-1; no reliable D call. Germline CDR1 reads SEHNR; CDR2 reads FQNEAQ (reference sequence). The length of the CDR3 is 13 residues. V lost 1 base and J 11 bases, leaving 14 bases between the germline ends.

The chain couples TRBV19 to TRBJ1-2; D unclear. Trimming pared 1 base from V and 6 bases from J, leaving 9 bases between. This CDR3 region has 13 residues. In germline, CDR1 is LNHDA, CDR2 SQIVND (reference sequence). In DNA, the CDR3 is TGTGCCAGTAGTATAGTGGGCGGGAATGGCTACACCTTC. It yields the protein CASSIVGGNGYTF.

J is TRBJ1-3 and V is TRBV5-6; a weak D match, TRBD1 (6 bases). The CDR3 contains 14 residues. The V end was cut by 2 bases, the J end by 4 bases, with 10 bases between. Germline CDR1 and CDR2: SGHDT and YYEEEE. The CDR3 here is CASSLGTQGNTIYF. Written as DNA, the CDR3 is TGTGCCAGCAGCTTAGGGACACAGGGAAACACCATATATTTT.

The rearrangement links TRBV5-4 to TRBJ2-4; TRBD2 agrees at 12 bases. The CDR3 totals 18 residues. Germline V gene data show CDR1 as SGHNT and CDR2 as YYREEE (reference sequence). J was trimmed by 3 bases and V by 4 bases; bases with no gene match: 11. DNA of the CDR3: TGTGCCAGCAGCAGGGAGACTAGCGGGAGAGCGGACAAAAACATTCAGTACTTC. This sequence encodes CASSRETSGRADKNIQYF.

The chain carries TRBV18 and TRBJ1-4; D is perhaps TRBD1 (6 bases). The CDR3 contains 15 residues. Germline V CDR1 and CDR2: KGHSH, LQKENI. V lost 2 bases to trimming and J lost 4 bases, with 11 bases between them. This CDR3 reads CASSPREGVNEKLFF. The CDR3 nucleotides are TGTGCCAGCTCACCAAGAGAGGGGGTTAATGAAAAACTGTTTTTT.

The genes are TRBV9 and TRBJ2-1, with 9 bases fitting TRBD2. Germline V gene data show CDR1 as SGDLS and CDR2 as YYNGEE. After removal of 4 bases from V and 8 bases from J, the junction contained 16 bases not matched to a gene. There are 17 residues in the CDR3. CDR3 nucleotides: TGTGCCAGCAGCCCCCGCCCGGGGGTAGCGGGGGAGGATGAGCAGTTCTTC. Translation gives CASSPRPGVAGEDEQFF.

V usage is TRBV6-6 and J usage is TRBJ1-3, with 7 positions matching TRBD1. CDR1 is MNHNY and CDR2 is SVGAGI in the germline V gene (reference sequence). The length of the CDR3 is 16 residues. Trimming cost V 6 bases and J 0 bases; bases outside gene matches: 8. The CDR3 loop is CASSRDRAPSGNTIYF. The DNA of the CDR3 is TGTGCCAGCAGCAGAGACAGGGCCCCCTCTGGAAACACCATATATTTT.

V gene TRBV7-6 combines with J gene TRBJ2-3, with TRBD2 matching over 12 bases. Trimming removed 6 bases from V and 3 bases from J; junction bases left unmatched: 4. This CDR3 region has 15 residues. Germline values: CDR1 SGHVS, CDR2 FNYEAQ. CDR3 sequence (DNA): TGTGCCAGCAGGCTGACTAGCGGGAGAACAGATACGCAGTATTTT. It codes for CASRLTSGRTDTQYF.

The chain links TRBV6-1 to TRBJ2-1, with TRBD2 as a possible D gene (5 bases). Deletions cut 8 bases from V and 10 bases from J, with 21 bases between. The length of the CDR3 is 14 residues. CDR1 is MNHNS, CDR2 SASEGT, per germline. CDR3 residues: CASDYAGASDEQFF. The CDR3 DNA sequence: TGTGCCAGCGACTACGCCGGCGCTTCGGACGAGCAGTTCTTC.

The chain combines TRBV12-2 with TRBJ1-1. TRBV12-2 is labeled a pseudogene. This CDR3 region has 15 residues. In DNA form, the CDR3 reads TGTGCAAGTCGCAGAAGGGGAGGGGTCGACACTGAAGCTTTCTTT. Translated: CASRRRGGVDTEAFF.

The chain employs TRBV19 and TRBJ2-2; 9 bases are a match to TRBD1. V shed 8 bases, J shed 6 bases, and the junction held 7 bases outside the gene matches. There are 14 residues in the CDR3. Germline lookup yields CDR1 LNHDA and CDR2 SQIVND (reference sequence). CDR3 in amino acids: CASSTGGSAGELFF. The CDR3 DNA follows: TGTGCCAGTTCCACAGGGGGCAGCGCCGGGGAGCTGTTTTTT.

The chain couples TRBV7-8 to TRBJ1-6, with 8 bases identical to TRBD1. CDR3 length equals 18 residues. V trimming: 1 base; J trimming: 9 bases; junction bases outside the gene matches: 14. The V gene's germline CDR1 is SGHVS and CDR2 FQNEAQ. Written as DNA, the CDR3 is TGTGCCAGCAGCTTAGTGGTAAACAGGGGGACTGGTGGTTCACCCCTCCACTTT. Amino acids: CASSLVVNRGTGGSPLHF.

The gene calls are TRBV27 and TRBJ1-2, with unresolved D. Trimming left V 5 bases short and J 2 bases short, with 12 bases between. The CDR3 sequence is 14 residues long. CDR1 and CDR2 (germline): MNHEY, SMNVEV (reference sequence). CDR3 DNA: TGTGCCAGCAGTCCGAGGGCAATCAACTATGGCTACACCTTC. This gives the protein CASSPRAINYGYTF.

The chain links TRBV5-1 to TRBJ1-4; 7 bases fit TRBD1. Trimming took 0 bases from V and 2 from J; bases not matched to a gene: 4. The CDR3 loop spans 16 amino acids. CDR1 and CDR2 from the germline V gene are SGHRS and YFSETQ. CDR3 in amino acids: CASSLERQGTNEKLFF. CDR3 nucleotides: TGCGCCAGCAGCTTGGAGCGACAGGGCACTAATGAAAAACTGTTTTTT.

The rearrangement joins TRBV5-1 to TRBJ1-6; D is perhaps TRBD1 (6 bases). This CDR3 region has 14 residues. V was trimmed by 4 bases and J by 7 bases, leaving 12 bases between them. In germline, CDR1 is SGHRS, CDR2 YFSETQ. The DNA of the CDR3 is TGCGCCAGCAGCCAAGGGGGTGAGAATTCACCCCTCCACTTT. Its translation is CASSQGGENSPLHF.

V usage is TRBV9 and J usage is TRBJ2-1, with 9 bases aligning to TRBD2. Germline CDR1 is SGDLS and CDR2 is YYNGEE. Trimming took 4 bases from V and 3 from J; bases not matched to a gene: 5. The CDR3 totals 15 residues. In DNA form, the CDR3 reads TGTGCCAGCAGCTTAGGACTAGCGCACTACAATGAGCAGTTCTTC. This encodes CASSLGLAHYNEQFF.

DNA for the CDR3: TGTGCCAGCAGTGATCCGGGGGAGGTCCACGAGCAGTACTTC. Protein: CASSDPGEVHEQYF. This chain links TRBV25-1 with TRBJ2-7; D perhaps matches TRBD2 (6 bases). V dropped 3 bases and J dropped 5 bases, with 14 bases sitting between them. CDR1 is MGHDK, CDR2 SYGVNS, per germline. The CDR3 extends over 14 amino acids.

The chain joins TRBV7-9 to TRBJ2-5; TRBD2 aligns across 8 bases. Germline CDR1 reads SEHNR; CDR2 reads FQNEAQ (reference sequence). The length of the CDR3 is 15 residues. J gave up 4 bases and V 1 base, and 5 bases lay outside the gene matches. CDR3 sequence reads: CASSLGRLAGETQYF. The CDR3 bases are TGTGCCAGCAGCTTAGGACGCCTAGCGGGAGAGACCCAGTACTTC.

The genes are TRBV2 and TRBJ1-4, with 8 bases identical to TRBD1. Germline CDR1 reads SNHLY; CDR2 reads FYNNEI. V was clipped by 6 bases and J by 4 bases; unmatched bases: 4. CDR3 length: 14 amino acids. CDR3 nucleotide sequence: TGTGCCAGCAGCTTTGGACAGGGTAATGAAAAACTGTTTTTT. It translates to CASSFGQGNEKLFF.

This sequence joins TRBV19 and TRBJ2-2; 12 nucleotides match TRBD2. This CDR3 is 20 amino acids long. Germline CDR1 is LNHDA and CDR2 is SQIVND (reference sequence). V dropped 3 bases and J dropped 5; count of bases not matched to a gene: 16. Written as DNA, the CDR3 is TGTGCCAGTAGTATGGGACAGGGGCGACTAGCGGGAGCGGGAACCGGGGAGCTGTTTTTT. Translated, it gives CASSMGQGRLAGAGTGELFF.

This clone was counted once. This rearrangement joins TRBV9 to TRBJ2-6, with 10 nucleotides matching TRBD1. With V trimmed by 4 bases and J by 1 base, 5 bases remained unmatched. CDR3 size: 17 residues. Germline V gene sequence: CDR1 SGDLS, CDR2 YYNGEE. The DNA of the CDR3 is TGTGCCAGCAGCCTCCGACAGGGGGCTTCTGGGGCCAACGTCCTGACTTTC. Translated, it gives CASSLRQGASGANVLTF.

This chain uses TRBV9 with TRBJ1-1, with TRBD1 as a possible D gene (6 bases). The CDR3 loop spans 18 amino acids. Trimming took 4 bases from V and 4 from J, leaving 26 bases between them. Germline CDR1 SGDLS, CDR2 YYNGEE. CDR3 coding DNA: TGTGCCAGCAGCTCATCGACAGGCAAAAACTTGAGGGGCACTGAAGCTTTCTTT. Translation gives CASSSSTGKNLRGTEAFF.